This T cell receptor (beta chain) appears in the sequencing data of a study of PD-1 blockade in mismatch repair-deficient tumors. Per the germline V gene, CDR1 is GTSNPN and CDR2 is SVGIG (reference sequence). The CDR3 sequence is 15 residues long. V was trimmed by 2 bases and J by 4 bases, leaving 15 bases between them. Of note for this clone: Its cognate antigen is unknown.

Overall study results and limits: Three of seven peptides expanded clones, giving over a hundred unique blood TCRs.

Sequencing was performed with immunoSEQ multiplex PCR; in TCRdb, only in-frame clones are kept and a portion is missing. Among over 13,000 clones listed, around 86% were seen once. Specified time point: identical approximately ten-day culture without peptide (control). This specimen consisted of cells cultured in vitro, obtained from a patient treated with pembrolizumab. The genes are TRBV30 and TRBJ1-5; D not certain. This receptor was obtained from an adult with mismatch repair-deficient cancer. The CDR3 DNA is TGTGCCTGGAGTCCAGGACTGTTCCTAAATCAGCCCCAGCATTTT. Encoded protein: CAWSPGLFLNQPQHF. Using reference TRBV30 and TRBJ1-5 for the parts outside the CDR3, the full variable domain is SQTIHQWPATLVQPVGSPLSLECTVEGTSNPNLYWYRQAAGRGLQLLFYSVGIGQISSEVPQNLSASRPQDRQFILSSKKLLLSDSGFYLCAWSPGLFLNQPQHFGDGTRLSIL.